Each of the 23 T cell receptor beta chains below was sequenced from the same sample in a study of cytomegalovirus exposure and HLA in healthy donors. The PCR was carried out with 60 Vbeta primers and 13 Jbeta primers. The data were produced by immunoSEQ multiplex PCR, yet TCRdb's version contains in-frame clones alone and is incomplete. The sample lists 110,000 or so clones, 70% to 75% occurring once. The sample comprised PBMCs. Receptors originate from a man in his forties in good health and CMV-seronegative.

The chain recombines TRBV6-5 with TRBJ2-7; 9 bases agree with TRBD1. This CDR3 is 15 amino acids long. CDR1 and CDR2 (germline): MNHEY, SVGAGI. V lost 2 bases to trimming and J lost 2 bases; unmatched junction nucleotides: 4. In DNA, the CDR3 is TGTGCCAGCAGTTACGACAGGGGGAACACCTACGAGCAGTACTTC. As protein: CASSYDRGNTYEQYF.

V is TRBV6-5 and J is TRBJ1-2; 9 positions agree with TRBD1. The V gene end was trimmed by 2 bases and the J gene end by 7 bases; junction bases not matched to a gene: 8. In germline, CDR1 is MNHEY, CDR2 SVGAGI. CDR3 length: 15 residues. The chain's CDR3 is CASSYGGQGFGGYTF. CDR3 nucleotide sequence: TGTGCCAGCAGTTACGGGGGACAGGGATTTGGTGGCTACACCTTC.

This clone was seen a few times. The chain employs TRBV10-3 and TRBJ2-3, with TRBD2 identical over 11 bases. Trimming cost V 2 bases and J 5 bases; bases outside gene matches: 12. Germline CDR1 ENHRY, CDR2 SYGVKD. The CDR3 sequence is 18 residues long. CDR3 sequence: CAISEPTVGTSGKDTQYF. The CDR3 coding sequence is TGTGCCATCAGTGAGCCCACAGTAGGGACTAGCGGCAAAGATACGCAGTATTTT.

The CDR3 loop is CASSYLRPGDGYTF. The CDR3 nucleotides are TGTGCCAGCAGTTACTTACGTCCAGGGGATGGCTACACCTTC. The J gene is TRBJ1-2, the V gene TRBV6-6; D may be TRBD1 (6 bases). Germline CDR1 MNHNY, CDR2 SVGAGI (reference sequence). The V gene lost 1 base and the J gene lost 6 bases, with 12 bases spanning the gap. The CDR3 has 14 amino acids.

The chain recombines TRBV10-2 with TRBJ2-1; TRBD2 agrees at 8 bases. Germline V CDR1 and CDR2: WSHSY, SAAADI. This CDR3 contains 14 residues. Losses at the gene ends were 8 bases for V and 7 bases for J; bases not matched to a gene: 10. The CDR3 sequence: CASRGGGSLNEQFF. The DNA for the CDR3 is TGCGCCAGCCGGGGGGGAGGGAGCTTGAATGAGCAGTTCTTC.

The chain is built from TRBV2 and TRBJ2-1; 12 bases agree with TRBD2. Germline V gene data show CDR1 as SNHLY and CDR2 as FYNNEI. This CDR3 has 15 residues. Germline trimming cut 6 bases from V and 5 bases from J; bases unmatched to any gene: 5. CDR3 region: CASRGLAGYNNEQFF. Here the CDR3 DNA reads TGTGCCAGCAGGGGACTAGCGGGCTATAACAATGAGCAGTTCTTC. Variable domain in full (rest from reference TRBV2 and TRBJ2-1): EPEVTQTPSHQVTQMGQEVILRCVPISNHLYFYWYRQILGQKVEFLVSFYNNEISEKSEIFDDQFSVERPDGSNFTLKIRSTKLEDSAMYFCASRGLAGYNNEQFFGPGTRLTVL.

The genes are TRBV5-1 and TRBJ1-2, with 10 nucleotides matching TRBD1. This CDR3 is 17 amino acids long. V lost 3 bases to trimming and J lost 5 bases; unmatched junction nucleotides: 13. The germline V gene has CDR1 SGHRS and CDR2 YFSETQ. The CDR3 sequence is CASSSGQGGPQRYGYTF. In nucleotides, the CDR3 is TGCGCCAGCAGCTCAGGACAGGGGGGGCCCCAGAGGTATGGCTACACCTTC.

The chain has TRBV7-9 and TRBJ2-3; perhaps TRBD2 as D (6 bases). Trimming cost V 5 bases and J 3 bases, with 15 bases left between them. This CDR3 contains 15 residues. Germline loops: CDR1 SEHNR, CDR2 FQNEAQ (reference sequence). The CDR3 DNA is TGTGCCAGCAGCCCAGTTAAAGGGAGGACAGATACGCAGTATTTT. Its protein is CASSPVKGRTDTQYF.

The chain combines TRBV4-2 with TRBJ2-3, with D perhaps being TRBD1 or TRBD2 (12 bases each). Trimming stripped 4 bases from V and 3 bases from J, with 35 bases between. Germline CDR1 and CDR2: LGHNA and YNFKEQ. The CDR3 runs 22 residues. The CDR3 reads CASSPGTGGRLAGGPVTDTQYF. The CDR3 region has the DNA TGTGCCAGCAGCCCTGGGACAGGGGGCAGGCTAGCGGGGGGGCCGGTGACAGATACGCAGTATTTT.

The chain is built from TRBV4-3 and TRBJ1-2, with 7 positions matching TRBD1. Germline V gene sequence: CDR1 LGHNA, CDR2 YSLEER. The CDR3 totals 15 residues. V shed 0 bases, J shed 4 bases, and the junction held 5 bases outside the gene matches. The CDR3 region is CASSQDEGQFYGYTF. The CDR3 nucleotides read TGCGCCAGCAGCCAAGATGAGGGACAGTTCTATGGCTACACCTTC.

The J gene is TRBJ1-6, the V gene TRBV28, with TRBD1 matching over 8 bases. Germline CDR1 and CDR2: MDHEN and SYDVKM. The CDR3 runs to 16 residues. V dropped 5 bases and J dropped 6; count of bases not matched to a gene: 9. Here the CDR3 reads CASSTAGQGRNSPLHF. The CDR3 nucleotides are TGTGCCAGCAGTACCGCCGGACAGGGCCGTAATTCACCCCTCCACTTT.

The rearrangement links TRBV7-2 to TRBJ2-7; 7 nucleotides agree with TRBD1. With 4 bases clipped from V and 0 bases from J, the junction kept 6 bases outside the gene matches. The CDR3 extends over 15 amino acids. Germline-derived CDR1 and CDR2 are SGHTA and FQGNSA. This CDR3 reads CASSSDRAYSYEQYF. In nucleotides, the CDR3 is TGTGCCAGCAGCTCCGACAGGGCCTACTCCTACGAGCAGTACTTC. Full variable domain (remainder filled in from reference TRBV7-2 and TRBJ2-7): GAGVSQSPSNKVTEKGKDVELRCDPISGHTALYWYRQSLGQGLEFLIYFQGNSAPDKSGLPSDRFSAERTGGSVSTLTIQRTQQEDSAVYLCASSSDRAYSYEQYFGPGTRLTVT.

This clone was detected a few times. The chain employs TRBV27 and TRBJ2-5; TRBD2 aligns across 11 bases. Germline lookup yields CDR1 MNHEY and CDR2 SMNVEV (reference sequence). The CDR3 length is 16 residues. The V and J ends lost 1 base and 4 bases, in that order; junction bases with no gene match: 5. The CDR3 region is CASSLWLAGGIETQYF. The DNA of the CDR3 is TGTGCCAGCAGTTTATGGCTAGCGGGAGGAATAGAGACCCAGTACTTC.

The chain has TRBV5-4 and TRBJ2-5; 13 bases agree with TRBD2. Looked up from germline, CDR1 is SGHNT and CDR2 is YYREEE (reference sequence). The CDR3 consists of 16 residues. The junction had 14 bases not matched to a gene; V was cut back by 4 bases and J by 11 bases. CDR3 region: CASSRVGLAGVREQYF. The CDR3 nucleotides are TGTGCCAGCAGCCGTGTCGGACTAGCGGGAGTACGGGAGCAGTACTTC. The entire variable domain, with the rest obtained from reference TRBV5-4 and TRBJ2-5, is as follows: ETGVTQSPTHLIKTRGQQVTLRCSSQSGHNTVSWYQQALGQGPQFIFQYYREEENGRGNFPPRFSGLQFPNYSSELNVNALELDDSALYLCASSRVGLAGVREQYFGPGTRLLVL.

The chain recombines TRBV28 with TRBJ2-7; 8 bases agree with TRBD1. The CDR3 has 13 amino acids. The junction had 7 bases not matched to a gene; V was cut back by 6 bases and J by 6 bases. Germline loops: CDR1 MDHEN, CDR2 SYDVKM. CDR3 sequence: CASRTQGAGEQYF. For the CDR3, the DNA is TGTGCCAGCAGAACGCAGGGGGCGGGCGAGCAGTACTTC.

The chain couples TRBV25-1 to TRBJ1-3, with 8 bases fitting TRBD1. Looked up from germline, CDR1 is MGHDK and CDR2 is SYGVNS. This CDR3 region has 16 residues. The trim removed 1 base at V and 0 bases at J, leaving 2 bases unmatched. The CDR3 region is CASSELGTGSGNTIYF. DNA of the CDR3: TGTGCCAGCAGTGAATTGGGGACAGGCTCTGGAAACACCATATATTTT. Based on the CDR3 plus reference TRBV25-1 and TRBJ1-3, the full variable domain is EADIYQTPRYLVIGTGKKITLECSQTMGHDKMYWYQQDPGMELHLIHYSYGVNSTEKGDLSSESTVSRIRTEHFPLTLESARPSHTSQYLCASSELGTGSGNTIYFGEGSWLTVV.

V usage is TRBV5-4 and J usage is TRBJ1-1, with 8 bases aligning to TRBD1. V dropped 6 bases and J dropped 5; count of bases not matched to a gene: 12. In germline, CDR1 is SGHNT, CDR2 YYREEE (reference sequence). The CDR3 runs 15 residues. The CDR3 DNA sequence: TGTGCCAGCACCGATAGTAGCAGGGGGCTAACTGAAGCTTTCTTT. Encoded protein: CASTDSSRGLTEAFF.

The rearrangement uses TRBV19 and TRBJ2-7; 7 bases fit TRBD1. V gave up 4 bases and J gave up 6 bases; unmatched junction bases: 6. The CDR3 totals 13 residues. Germline values: CDR1 LNHDA, CDR2 SQIVND (reference sequence). The CDR3 sequence is CASSTGGSSEQYF. The CDR3 DNA is TGTGCCAGTAGTACAGGGGGTTCTTCCGAGCAGTACTTC. The complete variable domain, with remaining parts taken from reference TRBV19 and TRBJ2-7, reads DGGITQSPKYLFRKEGQNVTLSCEQNLNHDAMYWYRQDPGQGLRLIYYSQIVNDFQKGDIAEGYSVSREKKESFPLTVTSAQKNPTAFYLCASSTGGSSEQYFGPGTRLTVT.

This clone was seen more than once but under ten times. This chain links TRBV9 with TRBJ2-1; D not certain. The CDR3 has 12 amino acids. Germline V lookup: CDR1 SGDLS, CDR2 YYNGEE. With 0 bases removed from V and 8 bases from J, the gap between germline ends came to 6 bases. The CDR3 reads CASSVDRYEQFF. The CDR3 region has the DNA TGTGCCAGCAGCGTAGATAGATATGAGCAGTTCTTC.

The chain carries TRBV2 and TRBJ2-5; 8 bases align to TRBD2. This CDR3 has 16 amino acids. Trimming removed 7 bases from V and 5 bases from J; junction bases left unmatched: 15. CDR1 and CDR2 from the germline V gene are SNHLY and FYNNEI. The CDR3 is CASTYSGTRIPETQYF. CDR3 nucleotide sequence: TGTGCCAGCACATACTCCGGGACTAGAATTCCGGAGACCCAGTACTTC. Drawing the rest from reference TRBV2 and TRBJ2-5, the complete variable domain is EPEVTQTPSHQVTQMGQEVILRCVPISNHLYFYWYRQILGQKVEFLVSFYNNEISEKSEIFDDQFSVERPDGSNFTLKIRSTKLEDSAMYFCASTYSGTRIPETQYFGPGTRLLVL.

The chain employs TRBV21-1 and TRBJ1-1. TRBV21-1 is annotated as a pseudogene. The CDR3 runs to 14 residues. CDR3 DNA sequence: TGTGCCAGCAGCAAATCTAGGGGGGGCACTGAAGCTTTCTTT. It encodes CASSKSRGGTEAFF.

The V and J genes are TRBV27 and TRBJ2-1; D might be TRBD2 (6 bases). This CDR3 contains 14 residues. Per germline, CDR1 MNHEY and CDR2 SMNVEV (reference sequence). The V end was cut by 7 bases, the J end by 10 bases, with 20 bases between. This chain's CDR3 is CASTHALGDWEQFF. CDR3 sequence (DNA): TGTGCCAGCACCCACGCCCTGGGGGACTGGGAGCAGTTCTTC.

Concerning this clone itself: A read error may produce the germline difference seen at one junction end. The chain joins TRBV4-1 to TRBJ2-4; D not resolved. The CDR3 loop spans 13 amino acids. CDR1 is MGHRA, CDR2 YSYEKL, per germline. The CDR3 is CASSYIAQNIQYF. The CDR3 DNA reads TGCGCCAGCAGTTATATAGCCCAAAACATTCAGTACTTC.